This entry lists 32 T cell receptor beta chains sequenced from one sample in a study of blood T cell repertoires in COVID-19. Libraries were prepared by immunoSEQ multiplex PCR; TCRdb keeps only in-frame clonotypes and omits some of them. The data contain more than 150,000 clones, approximately 85% of them seen just once; the ten biggest clones take up approximately 9.4%. Sequencing was carried out using peripheral blood. The receptors derive from a woman aged 80 or over with acute or convalescent COVID-19.

This sequence joins TRBV11-2 and TRBJ1-5; D is possibly TRBD1 (5 bases). This CDR3 has 14 residues. Trimming left V 5 bases short and J 4 bases short, with 12 bases between. Germline lookup yields CDR1 SGHAT and CDR2 FQNNGV. The CDR3 reads CASSDGGWNQPQHF. In DNA form, the CDR3 reads TGTGCCAGCAGCGACGGGGGTTGGAATCAGCCCCAGCATTTT. The full variable domain, completed using reference TRBV11-2 and TRBJ1-5, is EAGVAQSPRYKIIEKRQSVAFWCNPISGHATLYWYQQILGQGPKLLIQFQNNGVVDDSQLPKDRFSAERLKGVDSTLKIQPAKLEDSAVYLCASSDGGWNQPQHFGDGTRLSIL.

J is TRBJ2-3 and V is TRBV9; TRBD1 matches 8 bases. The CDR3 is made up of 16 amino acids. With V trimmed by 5 bases and J by 2 bases, 10 bases remained unmatched. CDR1 and CDR2 from the germline V gene are SGDLS and YYNGEE. As DNA, the CDR3 is TGTGCCAGCAGTTTCCTGCAGGGGGCTAACACAGATACGCAGTATTTT. Amino acid sequence: CASSFLQGANTDTQYF.

The gene calls are TRBV18 and TRBJ1-2; no reliable D call. Trimming removed 2 bases at V and 0 bases at J, with 10 bases between. CDR3 size: 15 residues. The germline V gene encodes CDR1 KGHSH and CDR2 LQKENI. CDR3 amino acids: CASSPNYLANYGYTF. In DNA form, the CDR3 reads TGTGCCAGCTCACCAAACTATCTAGCTAACTATGGCTACACCTTC.

The chain carries TRBV5-1 and TRBJ2-3; TRBD2 aligns across 10 bases. V dropped 0 bases and J dropped 1; count of bases not matched to a gene: 5. CDR3 length: 17 amino acids. Germline lookup yields CDR1 SGHRS and CDR2 YFSETQ. Written as DNA, the CDR3 is TGCGCCAGCAGCTTGGCACTAGCGGGGACCCGCACAGATACGCAGTATTTT. Protein sequence: CASSLALAGTRTDTQYF.

The chain's CDR3 is CAIGQGTGELFF. CDR3 in DNA: TGTGCCATCGGACAGGGCACCGGGGAGCTGTTTTTT. The J gene is TRBJ2-2, the V gene TRBV6-5, with 8 bases that match TRBD1. The CDR3 is 12 residues long. Trimming took 10 bases from V and 4 from J; bases not matched to a gene: 2. The germline CDR1 and CDR2 sequences are MNHEY and SVGAGI.

The table lists this clone with a count of one. This chain joins TRBV6-5 and TRBJ1-1; TRBD1 might be the D (5 bases). The CDR3 is made up of 13 amino acids. Germline CDR1 MNHEY, CDR2 SVGAGI. V shed 6 bases and J shed 7 bases, with 15 bases lying between them. Written as DNA, the CDR3 is TGTGCCAGCAGCCTCAGGGAAAGTTTTGAAGCTTTCTTT. This translates into CASSLRESFEAFF.

This chain links TRBV19 with TRBJ1-3; 11 bases agree with TRBD1. With V trimmed by 4 bases and J by 1 base, 3 bases remained unmatched. This CDR3 has 16 residues. Germline V gene sequence: CDR1 LNHDA, CDR2 SQIVND (reference sequence). The CDR3 region has the DNA TGTGCCAGTAGTAGCGGACAGGGGGCTTCTGGAAACACCATATATTTT. Translating gives CASSSGQGASGNTIYF.

The chain is built from TRBV18 and TRBJ2-7, with 7 positions matching TRBD1. Germline V gene sequence: CDR1 KGHSH, CDR2 LQKENI. V gave up 5 bases and J gave up 9 bases; unmatched junction bases: 7. The CDR3 has 12 residues. In DNA form, the CDR3 reads TGTGCCAGCTCATCGGGACAGCAAGGGCAGTACTTC. It translates to CASSSGQQGQYF.

V is TRBV11-2 and J is TRBJ2-3; TRBD2 might be the D (6 bases). V shed 5 bases and J shed 2 bases, with 11 bases lying between them. Germline loops: CDR1 SGHAT, CDR2 FQNNGV. This CDR3 comprises 14 residues. CDR3 in amino acids: CASSTGLLTDTQYF. CDR3 DNA sequence: TGTGCCAGCAGCACGGGACTGCTCACAGATACGCAGTATTTT. The full variable domain, with the rest looked up from reference TRBV11-2 and TRBJ2-3, is EAGVAQSPRYKIIEKRQSVAFWCNPISGHATLYWYQQILGQGPKLLIQFQNNGVVDDSQLPKDRFSAERLKGVDSTLKIQPAKLEDSAVYLCASSTGLLTDTQYFGPGTRLTVL.

This clone was recorded a few times. The chain joins TRBV7-9 to TRBJ1-5, with D possibly matching TRBD1 (6 bases). The ends were cut back, 5 bases at V and 8 bases at J, with 13 bases in the middle. Germline loops: CDR1 SEHNR, CDR2 FQNEAQ (reference sequence). CDR3 length: 13 residues. Here the CDR3 DNA reads TGTGCCAGCAGCGAAGGGGGTCGGGAGCCCCAGCATTTT. Residues: CASSEGGREPQHF.

This rearrangement joins TRBV7-9 to TRBJ1-2; D not certain. There are 13 residues in the CDR3. Germline-derived CDR1 and CDR2 are SEHNR and FQNEAQ (reference sequence). V gave up 7 bases and J gave up 8 bases, with 17 bases separating them. The CDR3 nucleotides are TGTGCCAGCACCAGGCTCGGGGAGGGAGGCTACACCTTC. Protein: CASTRLGEGGYTF.

The genes are TRBV25-1 and TRBJ1-1, with D possibly TRBD1 on 5 matching bases. Germline V gene data show CDR1 as MGHDK and CDR2 as SYGVNS. V lost 3 bases to trimming and J lost 11 bases, with 13 bases between them. This CDR3 comprises 12 residues. The CDR3 DNA follows: TGTGCCAGCAGTGATAGGGGAGGTCGGGCTTTCTTT. This translates into CASSDRGGRAFF.

Only a few counts were recorded for this clone. This chain links TRBV5-4 with TRBJ2-5; D remains ambiguous. The ends were cut back, 0 bases at V and 4 bases at J, with 7 bases in the middle. This CDR3 has 13 residues. The germline gives CDR1 SGHNT, CDR2 YYREEE (reference sequence). CDR3 protein: CASSLDSRETQYF. CDR3 in DNA: TGTGCCAGCAGCTTGGACTCTCGAGAGACCCAGTACTTC. Together with reference TRBV5-4 and TRBJ2-5, the CDR3 gives the full variable domain: ETGVTQSPTHLIKTRGQQVTLRCSSQSGHNTVSWYQQALGQGPQFIFQYYREEENGRGNFPPRFSGLQFPNYSSELNVNALELDDSALYLCASSLDSRETQYFGPGTRLLVL.

The chain employs TRBV10-1 and TRBJ1-4; D may be TRBD1 (6 bases). This CDR3 is 14 amino acids long. V was clipped by 3 bases and J by 4 bases, with 9 bases between them. CDR1 is WNHNN and CDR2 is SYGVQD in the germline V gene (reference sequence). CDR3 coding DNA: TGCGCCAGCAGTGACCCGGGACATAATGAAAAACTGTTTTTT. Translating it yields CASSDPGHNEKLFF.

The V gene is TRBV27, the J gene TRBJ1-4, with a tentative D call TRBD1 (6 bases). The CDR3 totals 15 residues. Trimming removed 4 bases at V and 3 bases at J, with 12 bases between. Germline CDR1 is MNHEY and CDR2 is SMNVEV (reference sequence). The DNA of the CDR3 is TGTGCCAGCAGTTCCTTACAGGGCGCTAATGAAAAACTGTTTTTT. It codes for CASSSLQGANEKLFF.

J is TRBJ2-5 and V is TRBV12-3 or TRBV12-4, with D possibly TRBD2 on 6 matching bases. The CDR3 totals 12 residues. V dropped 5 bases and J dropped 7 bases, with 11 bases sitting between them. This CDR3 is CASSRAGGTQYF. The CDR3 DNA reads as TGTGCCAGCAGTCGGGCCGGGGGGACCCAGTACTTC.

V usage is TRBV5-1 and J usage is TRBJ1-1; D is uncertain. With 4 bases removed from V and 4 bases from J, the gap between germline ends came to 23 bases. CDR1 is SGHRS and CDR2 is YFSETQ in the germline V gene. The CDR3 runs 17 residues. CDR3: CASSPVQGEFRSTEAFF. The CDR3 nucleotides are TGCGCCAGCAGCCCCGTTCAAGGAGAGTTCCGCTCCACTGAAGCTTTCTTT.

This clone was recorded once. The DNA of the CDR3 is TGTGCCAGCACCTCAGGGACAGGGAAAGAGACCCAGTACTTC. Its protein product is CASTSGTGKETQYF. V is TRBV7-9 and J is TRBJ2-5; 9 bases are shared with TRBD1. V shed 7 bases and J 3 bases; nucleotides not matched to a gene: 6. The germline V gene has CDR1 SEHNR and CDR2 FQNEAQ (reference sequence). CDR3 length equals 14 residues.

The V gene is TRBV18, the J gene TRBJ1-1; D not resolved. V shed 3 bases and J shed 4 bases, with 15 bases lying between them. Germline V gene lookup returns CDR1 KGHSH and CDR2 LQKENI. This CDR3 comprises 15 residues. CDR3 protein: CASSPTMYRSTEAFF. The CDR3 nucleotides read TGTGCCAGCTCACCTACGATGTATCGGAGCACTGAAGCTTTCTTT.

The CDR3 nucleotides read TGTGCCAGCAGCTTATACGGGAGTGAGACCCAGTACTTC. The encoded protein is CASSLYGSETQYF. V is TRBV7-3 and J is TRBJ2-5; a weak D match, TRBD2 (6 bases). Trimming cost V 2 bases and J 5 bases, with 9 bases left between them. CDR3 size: 13 residues. Germline CDR1 and CDR2: SGHTA and FQGTGA.

V usage is TRBV18 and J usage is TRBJ1-1, with TRBD1 as a possible D gene (5 bases). The V gene lost 1 base and the J gene lost 1 base, with 13 bases spanning the gap. The CDR3 totals 16 residues. In germline, CDR1 is KGHSH, CDR2 LQKENI. The CDR3 protein is CASSPLRGGGNTEAFF. The DNA of the CDR3 is TGTGCCAGCTCACCACTAAGGGGCGGCGGGAACACTGAAGCTTTCTTT.

V gene TRBV10-2 combines with J gene TRBJ1-1; no firm D call. In germline, CDR1 is WSHSY, CDR2 SAAADI. The V end lost 7 bases, the J end lost 0 bases, and 12 bases lay between the germline ends. The CDR3 spans 14 residues. CDR3 amino acids: CASTEPHMNTEAFF. DNA of the CDR3: TGCGCCAGCACAGAACCCCACATGAACACTGAAGCTTTCTTT.

The rearrangement links TRBV5-4 to TRBJ2-7, with 7 bases fitting TRBD1. The germline V gene encodes CDR1 SGHNT and CDR2 YYREEE (reference sequence). Losses at the gene ends were 3 bases for V and 7 bases for J; bases not matched to a gene: 7. The CDR3 runs 13 residues. The CDR3 here is CASSSDRSREQYF. The CDR3 DNA reads TGTGCCAGCAGCTCGGACAGGTCTCGGGAGCAGTACTTC.

The chain uses TRBV5-3 and TRBJ2-3; no clear D gene. TRBV5-3 is placed among ORFs of uncertain function. There are 14 residues in the CDR3. The V end lost 4 bases, the J end lost 1 base, and 10 bases lay between the germline ends. The CDR3 loop reads CARSRNAGTDTQYF. For the CDR3, the DNA is TGTGCCAGAAGCCGAAACGCGGGCACAGATACGCAGTATTTT.

The rearrangement uses TRBV5-4 and TRBJ2-5; perhaps TRBD2 as D (6 bases). This CDR3 is 15 amino acids long. The germline CDR1 and CDR2 sequences are SGHNT and YYREEE (reference sequence). Between the trimmed V and J ends, which lost 0 bases and 4 bases, there was a span of 13 bases. The DNA of the CDR3 is TGTGCCAGCAGCTTGGCGGCCGGGAGTGCAGAGACCCAGTACTTC. This gives the protein CASSLAAGSAETQYF. Using reference TRBV5-4 and TRBJ2-5 for the parts outside the CDR3, the full variable domain is ETGVTQSPTHLIKTRGQQVTLRCSSQSGHNTVSWYQQALGQGPQFIFQYYREEENGRGNFPPRFSGLQFPNYSSELNVNALELDDSALYLCASSLAAGSAETQYFGPGTRLLVL.

The chain couples TRBV6-2 or TRBV6-3 to TRBJ2-7; no reliable D call. This CDR3 spans 16 amino acids. Trimming took 0 bases from V and 0 from J, leaving 12 bases between them. The V gene's germline CDR1 is MNHEY and CDR2 SVGEGT. The CDR3 reads CASSYSIHRVSYEQYF. CDR3 sequence (DNA): TGTGCCAGCAGTTACTCGATCCACAGAGTCTCCTACGAGCAGTACTTC.

The chain has TRBV9 and TRBJ1-1; the D gene is possibly TRBD1 (5 bases). With 2 bases removed from V and 2 bases from J, the gap between germline ends came to 10 bases. Looked up from germline, CDR1 is SGDLS and CDR2 is YYNGEE. The CDR3 totals 14 residues. The chain's CDR3 is CASSVAGGNTEAFF. CDR3 DNA sequence: TGTGCCAGCAGCGTCGCCGGGGGAAACACTGAAGCTTTCTTT.

The chain combines TRBV5-1 with TRBJ2-7, with D unresolved. Germline CDR1 is SGHRS and CDR2 is YFSETQ. The CDR3 is 15 residues long. V lost 6 bases and J lost 2, with 18 bases in between. CDR3 region: CASTATLDRAYEQYF. The CDR3 nucleotides are TGCGCCAGCACCGCAACCCTAGATCGGGCCTACGAGCAGTACTTC.

This clone was detected only a few times. The chain has TRBV24-1 and TRBJ2-1; 12 bases match TRBD1. Germline assignment: CDR1 KGHDR and CDR2 SFDVKD. The CDR3 is 17 amino acids. Germline trimming cut 2 bases from V and 7 bases from J; bases unmatched to any gene: 8. Written as DNA, the CDR3 is TGTGCCACCAGTGATTCTTCCGGGACAGGGGGCACAAATGAGCAGTTCTTC. Its translation is CATSDSSGTGGTNEQFF.

This chain connects TRBV19 to TRBJ1-3; 7 bases are a match to TRBD1. Per germline, CDR1 LNHDA and CDR2 SQIVND (reference sequence). CDR3 length equals 15 residues. Trimming removed 6 bases from V and 2 bases from J; junction bases left unmatched: 7. The CDR3 loop reads CASRLDREPGNTIYF. The CDR3 DNA is TGTGCCAGTAGACTCGACAGGGAACCTGGAAACACCATATATTTT.

This chain connects TRBV27 to TRBJ2-1, with D possibly being TRBD1 (5 bases). Trimming took 6 bases from V and 0 from J, leaving 9 bases between them. The CDR3 runs 14 residues. Germline assignment: CDR1 MNHEY and CDR2 SMNVEV (reference sequence). DNA of the CDR3: TGTGCCAGCAGCCAGGGTGGCTCCTACAATGAGCAGTTCTTC. This gives the protein CASSQGGSYNEQFF.

The chain uses TRBV9 and TRBJ1-3; 7 nucleotides align to TRBD1. J lost 2 bases, V lost 3 bases, and 11 bases had no gene match. The CDR3 is 17 residues long. Germline CDR1 SGDLS, CDR2 YYNGEE. The CDR3 nucleotides read TGTGCCAGCAGCGCTCAGGGGGGAGTTCTAGCTGGAAACACCATATATTTT. It specifies CASSAQGGVLAGNTIYF.